This TCR beta chain was sequenced during a study of identical twins. Every sampled donor was Caucasian and healthy. Germline V gene data show CDR1 as MNHEY and CDR2 as SVGEGT. CDR3 size: 15 residues. V was clipped by 6 bases and J by 4 bases; unmatched bases: 8. TCRdb ran MiXCR on the 5' RACE reads and lists one entry per CDR3 protein. The sample includes fewer than 500,000 distinct CDR3 sequences, about 24% seen only once; the top ten take over 2.5%. The same data also went into a second study, on T cells expressing NK-cell markers.

This sequence joins TRBV6-2 or TRBV6-3 and TRBJ2-2, with 7 bases identical to TRBD1. The sample consisted of CD4+ T cells sorted from blood. The sequence was collected from a woman younger than 35 in good health. CDR3 coding DNA: TGTGCCAGCAGATCCCCGGGACAGTCCACCGGGGAGCTGTTTTTT. It translates to CASRSPGQSTGELFF.